The next 7 T cell receptor beta chains were all read from a single sample in a study of shared clonotypes between healthy human individuals. Selected positively for CCR7 and CD45RO-negative, naive CD8 cells excluded terminally differentiated effector memory CD45RA+ cells. Only in-frame clones appear in the TCRdb table, and some are missing; sequencing was by immunoSEQ multiplex PCR. The sample lists about 2 million clones; about 95% were seen once. The material sequenced was naive CD8+ T cells sorted from blood. Receptors were obtained from a man in his late teens or twenties in good health.

This chain links TRBV9 with TRBJ2-3; D unresolved. V was trimmed by 1 base and J by 0 bases, leaving 9 bases between them. From germline, CDR1 is SGDLS and CDR2 YYNGEE. The CDR3 sequence is 15 residues long. DNA of the CDR3: TGTGCCAGCAGCGTATCCGGGTCCAGCACAGATACGCAGTATTTT. This codes for CASSVSGSSTDTQYF.

The chain is built from TRBV11-2 and TRBJ2-1, with D perhaps TRBD1 (6 bases). CDR1 is SGHAT and CDR2 is FQNNGV in the germline V gene. This CDR3 is 15 amino acids long. Trimming cost V 5 bases and J 0 bases, with 11 bases left between them. In nucleotides, the CDR3 is TGTGCCAGCAGCGCGACAGGCGACTCCTACAATGAGCAGTTCTTC. Translated: CASSATGDSYNEQFF. Combining the CDR3 with reference TRBV11-2 and TRBJ2-1 gives the whole variable domain EAGVAQSPRYKIIEKRQSVAFWCNPISGHATLYWYQQILGQGPKLLIQFQNNGVVDDSQLPKDRFSAERLKGVDSTLKIQPAKLEDSAVYLCASSATGDSYNEQFFGPGTRLTVL.

The chain joins TRBV7-2 to TRBJ2-2, with D uncertain. V was shortened by 7 bases and J by 5 bases, with 5 bases between the two germline ends. This CDR3 spans 11 amino acids. The V gene's germline CDR1 is SGHTA and CDR2 FQGNSA. The CDR3 nucleotides read TGTGCCAGCACCCAAACCGGGGAGCTGTTTTTT. Translated: CASTQTGELFF.

The rearrangement joins TRBV27 to TRBJ1-2; 8 positions agree with TRBD1. Germline CDR1 and CDR2: MNHEY and SMNVEV (reference sequence). The CDR3 has 16 amino acids. Trimming cost V 2 bases and J 2 bases; bases outside gene matches: 7. Written as DNA, the CDR3 is TGTGCCAGCAGTTTAAGTTTCGGACAGGGAAACTATGGCTACACCTTC. Translated: CASSLSFGQGNYGYTF.

The CDR3 reads CSVGDGQFF. In nucleotides, the CDR3 is TGCAGCGTTGGCGATGGGCAGTTCTTC. The rearrangement joins TRBV29-1 to TRBJ2-1; no clear D gene. Deletions cut 4 bases from V and 12 bases from J, with 7 bases between. The CDR3 is 9 amino acids. Germline assignment: CDR1 SQVTM and CDR2 ANQGSEA.

This sequence joins TRBV7-6 and TRBJ2-5; 7 bases map to TRBD1. From germline, CDR1 is SGHVS and CDR2 FNYEAQ. The CDR3 has 14 amino acids. The V and J ends lost 6 bases and 5 bases, in that order; junction bases with no gene match: 9. The DNA for the CDR3 is TGTGCCAGCAGTTCAGGACAGGCCAGGGAGACCCAGTACTTC. This translates into CASSSGQARETQYF.

A note on this clone: The identical CDR3 is also encoded by other nucleotide sequences in the sample. V and J are TRBV4-1 and TRBJ2-1, with D uncertain. Germline V CDR1 and CDR2: MGHRA, YSYEKL. V shed 2 bases and J shed 7 bases, with 3 bases lying between them. The CDR3 is 11 amino acids. CDR3 bases: TGCGCCAGCAGCCAACGTAATGAGCAGTTCTTC. It specifies CASSQRNEQFF.